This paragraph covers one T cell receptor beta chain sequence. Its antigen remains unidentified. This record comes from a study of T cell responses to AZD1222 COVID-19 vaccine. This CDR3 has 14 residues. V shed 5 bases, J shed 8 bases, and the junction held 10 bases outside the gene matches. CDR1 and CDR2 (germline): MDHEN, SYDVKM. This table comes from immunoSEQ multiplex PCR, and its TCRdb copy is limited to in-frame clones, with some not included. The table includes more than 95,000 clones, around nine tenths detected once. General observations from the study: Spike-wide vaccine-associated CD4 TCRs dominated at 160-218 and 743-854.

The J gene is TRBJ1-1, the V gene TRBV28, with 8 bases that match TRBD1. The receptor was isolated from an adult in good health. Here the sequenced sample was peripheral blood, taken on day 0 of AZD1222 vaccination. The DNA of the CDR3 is TGTGCCAGCAGTCCTCATTCCGGGACAGGAGAAGCTTTCTTT. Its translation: CASSPHSGTGEAFF.